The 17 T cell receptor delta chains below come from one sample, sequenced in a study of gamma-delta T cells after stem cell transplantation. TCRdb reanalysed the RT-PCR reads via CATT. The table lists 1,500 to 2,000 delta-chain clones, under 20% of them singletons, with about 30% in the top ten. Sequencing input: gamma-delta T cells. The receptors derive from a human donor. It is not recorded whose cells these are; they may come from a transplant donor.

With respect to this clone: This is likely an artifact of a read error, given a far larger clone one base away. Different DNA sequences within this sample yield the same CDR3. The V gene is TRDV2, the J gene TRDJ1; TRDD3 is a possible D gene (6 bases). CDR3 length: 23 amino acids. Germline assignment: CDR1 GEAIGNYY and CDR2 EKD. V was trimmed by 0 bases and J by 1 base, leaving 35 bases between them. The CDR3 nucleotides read TGTGCCTGTGACACCGTGAAGTCCGATCCTAACGTGGGGATCGTCCATCTCACCGATAAACTCATCTTT. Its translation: CACDTVKSDPNVGIVHLTDKLIF.

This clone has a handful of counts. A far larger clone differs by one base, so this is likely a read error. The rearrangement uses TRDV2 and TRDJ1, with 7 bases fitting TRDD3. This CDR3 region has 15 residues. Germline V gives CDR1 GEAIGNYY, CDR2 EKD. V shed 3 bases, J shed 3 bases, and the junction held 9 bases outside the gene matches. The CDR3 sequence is CACDLLGNTADKLIF. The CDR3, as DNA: TGTGCCTGTGACCTACTGGGGAATACGGCCGATAAACTCATCTTT.

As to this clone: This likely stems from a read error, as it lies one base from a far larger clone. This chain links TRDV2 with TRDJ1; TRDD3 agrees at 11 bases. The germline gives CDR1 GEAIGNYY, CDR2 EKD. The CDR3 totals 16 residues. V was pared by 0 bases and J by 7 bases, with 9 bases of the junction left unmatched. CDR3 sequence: CACDTVRLGDNGKLIF. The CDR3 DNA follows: TGTGCCTGTGACACCGTGAGACTGGGGGATAACGGTAAACTCATCTTT.

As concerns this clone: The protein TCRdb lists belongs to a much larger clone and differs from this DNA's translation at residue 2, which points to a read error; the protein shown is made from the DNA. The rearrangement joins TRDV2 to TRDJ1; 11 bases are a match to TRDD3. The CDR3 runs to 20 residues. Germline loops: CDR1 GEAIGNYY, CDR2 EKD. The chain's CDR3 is CSCDLMSAGLGDTSTDKLIF. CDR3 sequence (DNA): TGTTCCTGTGACTTGATGTCGGCGGGGCTGGGGGATACATCCACCGATAAACTCATCTTT.

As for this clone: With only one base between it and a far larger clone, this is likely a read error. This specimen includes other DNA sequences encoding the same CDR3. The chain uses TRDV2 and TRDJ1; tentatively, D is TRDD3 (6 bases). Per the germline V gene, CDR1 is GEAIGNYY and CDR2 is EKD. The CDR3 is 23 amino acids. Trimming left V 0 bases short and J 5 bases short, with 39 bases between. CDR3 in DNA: TGTGCCTGTGACACCGTTAAGTCCGATCCTAACGTGGGGATCGTCCATCTCACAGATAAACTCATCTTT. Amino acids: CACDTVKSDPNVGIVHLTDKLIF.

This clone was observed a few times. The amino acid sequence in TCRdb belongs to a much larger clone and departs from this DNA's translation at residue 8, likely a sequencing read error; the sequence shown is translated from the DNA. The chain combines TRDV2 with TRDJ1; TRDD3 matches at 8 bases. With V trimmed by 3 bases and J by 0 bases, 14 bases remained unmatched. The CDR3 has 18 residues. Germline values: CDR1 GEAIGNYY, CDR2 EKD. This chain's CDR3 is CACDPLGATRSYTDKLIF. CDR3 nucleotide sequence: TGTGCCTGTGACCCACTGGGGGCTACGCGCTCGTACACCGATAAACTCATCTTT.

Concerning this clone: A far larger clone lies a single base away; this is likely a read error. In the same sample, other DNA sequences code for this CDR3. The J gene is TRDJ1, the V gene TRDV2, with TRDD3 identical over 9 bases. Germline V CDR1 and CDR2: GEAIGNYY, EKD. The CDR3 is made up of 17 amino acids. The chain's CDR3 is CACDRLPVLGEDDKLIF. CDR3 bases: TGTGCCTGTGACAGGCTCCCTGTACTGGGGGAGGACGATAAACTCATTTTT.

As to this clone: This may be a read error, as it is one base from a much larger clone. Here the CDR3 DNA reads TGTGCCTGTGACCCAATGGAATCCTCCCTACCTGGGGGACTCCGGCAGGGATCGGATACACTCATCTTT. Encoded protein: CACDPMESSLPGGLRQGSDTLIF. The chain employs TRDV2 and TRDJ1, with 8 bases aligning to TRDD3. There are 23 residues in the CDR3. Germline-derived CDR1 and CDR2 are GEAIGNYY and EKD.

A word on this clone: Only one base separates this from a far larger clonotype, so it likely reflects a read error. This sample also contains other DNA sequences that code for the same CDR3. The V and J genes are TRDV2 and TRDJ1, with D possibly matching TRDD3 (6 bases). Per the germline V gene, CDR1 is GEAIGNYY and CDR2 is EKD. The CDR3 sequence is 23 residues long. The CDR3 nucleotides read TGTGCCTGTGACACCGTTAAGTCCGATCCTAACGTGGGGATCGTCCATCTCACCGATAAACTCATATTT. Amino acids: CACDTVKSDPNVGIVHLTDKLIF.

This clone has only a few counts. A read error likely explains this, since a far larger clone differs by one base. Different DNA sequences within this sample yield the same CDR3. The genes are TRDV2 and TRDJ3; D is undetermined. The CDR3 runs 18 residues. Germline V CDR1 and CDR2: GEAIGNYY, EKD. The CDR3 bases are TGTGCTTGTGACACCGAGTGGGAGAGCTCCTGGGACACCCGACAGATGTTTTTC. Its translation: CACDTEWESSWDTRQMFF.

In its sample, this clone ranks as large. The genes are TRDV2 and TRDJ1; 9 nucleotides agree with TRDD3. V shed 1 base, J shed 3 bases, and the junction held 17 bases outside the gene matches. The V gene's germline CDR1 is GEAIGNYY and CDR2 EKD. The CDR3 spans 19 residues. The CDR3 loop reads CACDTLRLGDNYESDKLIF. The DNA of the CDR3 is TGTGCCTGTGACACACTGCGACTGGGGGACAATTACGAGTCCGATAAACTCATCTTT.

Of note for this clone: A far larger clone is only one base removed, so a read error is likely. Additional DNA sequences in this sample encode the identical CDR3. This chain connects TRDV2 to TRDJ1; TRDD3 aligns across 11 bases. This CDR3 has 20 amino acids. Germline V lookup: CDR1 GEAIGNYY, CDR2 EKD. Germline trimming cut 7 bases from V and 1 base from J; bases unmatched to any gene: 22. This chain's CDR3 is CACDLMSAGLGDTSTDKLIF. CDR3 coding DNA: TGTGCCTGCGACTTGATGTCGGCGGGGCTGGGGGATACATCCACCGATAAACTCATCTTT.

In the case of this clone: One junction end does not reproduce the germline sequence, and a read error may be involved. In DNA form, the CDR3 reads TGTGCCTGTGAGCCTCTTTCGGCAAAACCTCCGGAAGGCTCCCCCGACAGCCTTATGAAACTCAACACCGATAAACGCATCTTT. Translated: CACEPLSAKPPEGSPDSLMKLNTDKRIF. The rearrangement joins TRDV2 to TRDJ1; unclear D gene. The CDR3 has 28 amino acids. Germline V gene data show CDR1 as GEAIGNYY and CDR2 as EKD.

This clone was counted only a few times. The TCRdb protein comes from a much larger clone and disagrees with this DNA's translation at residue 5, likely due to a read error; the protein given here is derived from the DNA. The CDR3 region is CACDAAGLGDSLLTDKLIF. As DNA, the CDR3 is TGTGCCTGTGACGCGGCTGGGCTGGGGGATAGTCTACTTACCGATAAACTCATCTTT. V gene TRDV2 combines with J gene TRDJ1, with TRDD3 matching 10 bases. Per the germline V gene, CDR1 is GEAIGNYY and CDR2 is EKD. V lost 3 bases and J lost 2; bases outside the gene matches: 17. This CDR3 has 19 amino acids.

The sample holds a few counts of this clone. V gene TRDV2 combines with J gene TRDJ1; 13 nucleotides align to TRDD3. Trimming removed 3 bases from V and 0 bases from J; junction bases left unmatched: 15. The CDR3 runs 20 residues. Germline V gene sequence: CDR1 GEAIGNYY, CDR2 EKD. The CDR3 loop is CACDHVLGDTLIQHTDKLIF. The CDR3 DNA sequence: TGTGCCTGTGACCACGTACTGGGGGATACGCTGATTCAACACACCGATAAACTCATCTTT.

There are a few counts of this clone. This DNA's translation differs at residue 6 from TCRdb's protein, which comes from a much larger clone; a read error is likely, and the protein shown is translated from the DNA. CDR3 sequence reads: CACDLGGGGYAGRTGKLIF. The CDR3 DNA follows: TGTGCCTGTGACCTAGGAGGTGGGGGATACGCGGGACGCACCGGTAAACTCATCTTT. The rearrangement joins TRDV2 to TRDJ1, with 11 bases aligning to TRDD3. This CDR3 comprises 19 residues. From germline, CDR1 is GEAIGNYY and CDR2 EKD.

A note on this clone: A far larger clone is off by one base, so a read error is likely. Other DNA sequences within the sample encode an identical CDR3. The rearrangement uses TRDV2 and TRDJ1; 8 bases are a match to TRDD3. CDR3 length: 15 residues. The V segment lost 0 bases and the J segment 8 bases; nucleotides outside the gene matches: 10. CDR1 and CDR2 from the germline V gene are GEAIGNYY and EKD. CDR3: CACDTVLGGPGKLIF. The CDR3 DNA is TGTGCCTGTGACACCGTACTGGGGGGCCCCGGGAAACTCATCTTT.